This TCR beta chain was profiled in a study of blood T cells in healthy people across ages. Study observations and caveats: Higher diversity and more naive CD4+ cells were features of long-lived donors, compared to aged donors.

Notes on this clonotype: Its antigen is unidentified.

A second PCR of roughly 6 to 12 cycles used a sample-barcoded 5' primer and a J-beta primer mix. In TCRdb, the 5' RACE reads were re-called with MiXCR into one record per CDR3 protein. The data contain fewer than 650,000 distinct CDR3 sequences, around a quarter of them seen just once; the ten biggest clones take up about 3.3%. Germline loops: CDR1 LGHNA, CDR2 YSLEER. With 4 bases clipped from V and 5 bases from J, the junction kept 14 bases outside the gene matches. The CDR3 is 17 residues long. The same specimen was also included in a second study, on T cells of mothers and their children.

This clonotype originated in a boy under 10 years old in good health. The chain recombines TRBV4-3 with TRBJ2-5; TRBD2 agrees at 9 bases. Sample: blood. CDR3 nucleotide sequence: TGCGCCAGCAGCCTCAGACCCGGACTAGCGTCTGGGGAGACCCAGTACTTC. It codes for CASSLRPGLASGETQYF.